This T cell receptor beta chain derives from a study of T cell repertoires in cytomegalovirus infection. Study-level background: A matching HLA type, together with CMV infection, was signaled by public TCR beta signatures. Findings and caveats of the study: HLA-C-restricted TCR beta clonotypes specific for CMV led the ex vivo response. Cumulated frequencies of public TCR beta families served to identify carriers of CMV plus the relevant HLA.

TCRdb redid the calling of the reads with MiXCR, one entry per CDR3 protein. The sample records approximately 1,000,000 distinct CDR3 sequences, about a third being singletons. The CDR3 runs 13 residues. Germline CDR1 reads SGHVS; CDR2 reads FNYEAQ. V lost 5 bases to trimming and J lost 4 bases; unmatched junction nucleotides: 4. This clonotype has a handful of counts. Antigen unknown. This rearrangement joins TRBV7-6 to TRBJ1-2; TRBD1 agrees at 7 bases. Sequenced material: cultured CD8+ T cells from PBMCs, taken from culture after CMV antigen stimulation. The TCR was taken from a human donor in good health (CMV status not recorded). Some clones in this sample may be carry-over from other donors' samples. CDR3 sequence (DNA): TGTGCCAGCAGCGGGGACAGATCCTATGGCTACACCTTC. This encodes CASSGDRSYGYTF.